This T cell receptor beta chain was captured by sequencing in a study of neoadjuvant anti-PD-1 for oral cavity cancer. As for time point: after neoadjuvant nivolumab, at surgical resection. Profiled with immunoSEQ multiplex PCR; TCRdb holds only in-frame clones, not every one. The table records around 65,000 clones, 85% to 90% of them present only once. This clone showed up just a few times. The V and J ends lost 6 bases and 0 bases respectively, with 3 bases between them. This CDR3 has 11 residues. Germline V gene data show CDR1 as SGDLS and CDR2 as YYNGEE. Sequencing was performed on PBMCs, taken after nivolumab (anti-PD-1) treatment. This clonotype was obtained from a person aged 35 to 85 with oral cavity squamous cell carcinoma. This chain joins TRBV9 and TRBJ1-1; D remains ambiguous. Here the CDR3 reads CASIMNTEAFF. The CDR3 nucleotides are TGTGCCAGCATAATGAACACTGAAGCTTTCTTT.